These 4 T cell receptor beta chains originate from one sample sequenced in a study of cytomegalovirus exposure and HLA in healthy donors. PCR involved 60 Vbeta and 13 Jbeta primers. TCRdb's copy holds only in-frame clones and misses some; the assay was immunoSEQ multiplex PCR. The sample records approximately 150,000 clones, over 80% being singletons. The source material was PBMCs. The receptors come from a male donor in good health and CMV-seronegative.

The chain joins TRBV11-2 to TRBJ1-1; D is uncertain. V was shortened by 3 bases and J by 0 bases, with 8 bases between the two germline ends. Germline CDR1 reads SGHAT; CDR2 reads FQNNGV. The CDR3 loop spans 14 amino acids. The CDR3 DNA sequence: TGTGCCAGCAGCTTGAACAGTATGAACACTGAAGCTTTCTTT. It translates to CASSLNSMNTEAFF.

The chain recombines TRBV11-2 with TRBJ1-5; D is undetermined. The CDR3 totals 16 residues. The V end was cut by 0 bases, the J end by 7 bases, with 16 bases between. Per the germline V gene, CDR1 is SGHAT and CDR2 is FQNNGV. CDR3 coding DNA: TGTGCCAGCAGCTTAGATGACGGGCACGGAGGACAGCCCCAGCATTTT. It codes for CASSLDDGHGGQPQHF.

This chain links TRBV2 with TRBJ2-7; tentatively, D is TRBD1 (7 bases). Trimming stripped 7 bases from V and 0 bases from J, with 16 bases between. CDR3 length: 15 residues. The V gene's germline CDR1 is SNHLY and CDR2 FYNNEI. In nucleotides, the CDR3 is TGTGCCAGCACCCAGGGGGGTAAGAACTCCTACGAGCAGTACTTC. Protein: CASTQGGKNSYEQYF.

Concerning this clone itself: At one end, the junction sequence differs from germline, possibly due to a read error. The chain employs TRBV11-2 and TRBJ1-2, with 10 bases fitting TRBD1. There are 12 residues in the CDR3. The V gene's germline CDR1 is SGHAT and CDR2 FQNNGV. CDR3 bases: TGTGCCAGCAGCTTGCTACGGGACAGGGGAAACTTC. Amino acid sequence: CASSLLRDRGNF.